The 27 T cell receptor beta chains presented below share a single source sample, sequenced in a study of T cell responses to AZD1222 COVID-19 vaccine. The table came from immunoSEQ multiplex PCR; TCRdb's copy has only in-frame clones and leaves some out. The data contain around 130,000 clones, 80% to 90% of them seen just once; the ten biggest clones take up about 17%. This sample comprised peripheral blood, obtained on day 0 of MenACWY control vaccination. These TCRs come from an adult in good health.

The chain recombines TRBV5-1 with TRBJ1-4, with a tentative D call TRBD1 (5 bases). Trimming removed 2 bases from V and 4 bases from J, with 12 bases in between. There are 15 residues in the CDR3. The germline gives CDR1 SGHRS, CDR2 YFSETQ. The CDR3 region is CASSLGQGINEKLFF. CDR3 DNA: TGCGCCAGCAGCTTAGGTCAGGGAATTAATGAAAAACTGTTTTTT.

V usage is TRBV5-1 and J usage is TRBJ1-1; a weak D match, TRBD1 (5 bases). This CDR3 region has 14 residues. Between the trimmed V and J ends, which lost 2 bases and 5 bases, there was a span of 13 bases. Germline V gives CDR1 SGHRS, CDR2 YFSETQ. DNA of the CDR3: TGCGCCAGCAGCTTCGAGGGGCGCGGGACTGAAGCTTTCTTT. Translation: CASSFEGRGTEAFF.

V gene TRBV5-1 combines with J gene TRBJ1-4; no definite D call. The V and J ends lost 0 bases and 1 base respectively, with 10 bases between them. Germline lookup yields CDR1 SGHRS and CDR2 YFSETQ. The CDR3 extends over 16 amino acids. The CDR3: CASSLVPGGTNEKLFF. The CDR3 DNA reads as TGCGCCAGCAGCTTGGTCCCGGGCGGAACTAATGAAAAACTGTTTTTT.

The DNA of the CDR3 is TGTGCCAGCCCCTTAGCGCGGGAGGGCACAGATACGCAGTATTTT. It is translated as CASPLAREGTDTQYF. The chain is built from TRBV7-9 and TRBJ2-3; 8 bases are a match to TRBD2. The CDR3 has 15 amino acids. The ends lost 8 bases at V and 1 base at J; junction bases unmatched: 8. CDR1 and CDR2 (germline): SEHNR, FQNEAQ (reference sequence).

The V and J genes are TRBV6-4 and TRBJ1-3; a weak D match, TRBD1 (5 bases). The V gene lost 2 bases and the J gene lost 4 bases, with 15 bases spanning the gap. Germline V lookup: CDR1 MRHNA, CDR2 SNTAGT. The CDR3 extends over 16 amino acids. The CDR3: CASSDGATSFGNTIYF. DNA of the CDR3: TGTGCCAGCAGTGACGGGGCAACAAGCTTCGGAAACACCATATATTTT.

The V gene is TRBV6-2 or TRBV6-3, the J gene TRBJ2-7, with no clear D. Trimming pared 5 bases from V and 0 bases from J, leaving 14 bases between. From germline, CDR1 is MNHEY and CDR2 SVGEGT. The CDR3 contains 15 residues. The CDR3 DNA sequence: TGTGCCAGCAGTAACCTCCAGGTTTTCTCCTACGAGCAGTACTTC. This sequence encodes CASSNLQVFSYEQYF.

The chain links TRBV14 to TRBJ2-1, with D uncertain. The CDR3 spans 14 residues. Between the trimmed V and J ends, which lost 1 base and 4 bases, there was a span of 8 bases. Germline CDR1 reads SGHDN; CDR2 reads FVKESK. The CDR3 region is CASSQAGPYNEQFF. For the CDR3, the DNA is TGTGCCAGCAGCCAAGCGGGTCCTTACAATGAGCAGTTCTTC.

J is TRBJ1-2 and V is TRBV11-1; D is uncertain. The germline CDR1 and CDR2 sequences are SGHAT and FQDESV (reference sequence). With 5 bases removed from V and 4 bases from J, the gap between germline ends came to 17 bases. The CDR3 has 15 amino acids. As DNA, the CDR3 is TGTGCCAGCAGCGAGTTGTGGCAACCGGCCTATGGCTACACCTTC. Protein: CASSELWQPAYGYTF. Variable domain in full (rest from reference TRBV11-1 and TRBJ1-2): EAEVAQSPRYKITEKSQAVAFWCDPISGHATLYWYRQILGQGPELLVQFQDESVVDDSQLPKDRFSAERLKGVDSTLKIQPAELGDSAMYLCASSELWQPAYGYTFGSGTRLTVV.

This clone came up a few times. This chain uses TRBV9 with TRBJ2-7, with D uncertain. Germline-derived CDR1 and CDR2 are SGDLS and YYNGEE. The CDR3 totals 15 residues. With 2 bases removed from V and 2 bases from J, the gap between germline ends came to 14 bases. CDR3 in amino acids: CASSVGGNPTYEQYF. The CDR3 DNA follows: TGTGCCAGCAGCGTGGGCGGAAATCCTACCTACGAGCAGTACTTC.

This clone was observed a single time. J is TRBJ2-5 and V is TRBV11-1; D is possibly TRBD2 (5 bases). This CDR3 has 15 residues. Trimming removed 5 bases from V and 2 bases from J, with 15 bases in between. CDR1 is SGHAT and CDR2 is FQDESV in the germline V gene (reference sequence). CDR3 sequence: CASSPAPGVQETQYF. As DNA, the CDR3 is TGTGCCAGCAGCCCCGCCCCCGGGGTACAAGAGACCCAGTACTTC.

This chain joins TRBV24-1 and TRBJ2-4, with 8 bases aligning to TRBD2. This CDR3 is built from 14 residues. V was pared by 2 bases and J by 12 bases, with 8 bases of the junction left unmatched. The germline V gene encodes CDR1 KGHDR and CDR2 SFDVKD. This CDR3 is CATSDSTTSEPQYF. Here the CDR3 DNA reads TGTGCCACCAGTGATTCTACGACTAGCGAACCTCAGTACTTC.

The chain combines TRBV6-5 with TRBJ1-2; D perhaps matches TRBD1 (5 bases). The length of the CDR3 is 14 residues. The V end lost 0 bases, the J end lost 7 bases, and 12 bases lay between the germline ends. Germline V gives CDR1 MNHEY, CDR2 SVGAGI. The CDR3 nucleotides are TGTGCCAGCAGTTACTCTTCGGGGCGGGGTGGCTACACCTTC. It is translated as CASSYSSGRGGYTF.

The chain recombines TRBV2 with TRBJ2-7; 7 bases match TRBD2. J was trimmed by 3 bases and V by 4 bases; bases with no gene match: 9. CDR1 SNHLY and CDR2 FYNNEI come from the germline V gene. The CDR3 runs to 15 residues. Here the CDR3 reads CASSGEAGAVYEQYF. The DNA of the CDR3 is TGTGCCAGCAGTGGTGAGGCGGGAGCGGTCTACGAGCAGTACTTC.

CDR3: CASRRDQPQHF. The CDR3 DNA reads as TGTGCCAGCAGGAGGGACCAGCCCCAGCATTTT. This rearrangement joins TRBV28 to TRBJ1-5, with a tentative D call TRBD1 (5 bases). Germline CDR1 and CDR2: MDHEN and SYDVKM. CDR3 length: 11 amino acids. Deletions cut 6 bases from V and 7 bases from J, with 7 bases between. The whole variable domain, remainder taken from reference TRBV28 and TRBJ1-5, is DVKVTQSSRYLVKRTGEKVFLECVQDMDHENMFWYRQDPGLGLRLIYFSYDVKMKEKGDIPEGYSVSREKKERFSLILESASTNQTSMYLCASRRDQPQHFGDGTRLSIL.

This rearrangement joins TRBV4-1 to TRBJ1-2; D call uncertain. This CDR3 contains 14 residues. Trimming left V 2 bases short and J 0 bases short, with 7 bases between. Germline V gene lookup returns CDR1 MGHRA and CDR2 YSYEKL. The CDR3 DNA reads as TGCGCCAGCAGCCAACGAGGAACTAACTATGGCTACACCTTC. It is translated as CASSQRGTNYGYTF.

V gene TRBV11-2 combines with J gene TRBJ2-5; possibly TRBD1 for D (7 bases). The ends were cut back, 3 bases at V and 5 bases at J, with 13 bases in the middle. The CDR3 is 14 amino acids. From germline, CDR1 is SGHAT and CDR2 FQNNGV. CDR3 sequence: CASSFGAGGETQYF. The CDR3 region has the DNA TGTGCCAGCAGCTTCGGGGCAGGGGGGGAGACCCAGTACTTC. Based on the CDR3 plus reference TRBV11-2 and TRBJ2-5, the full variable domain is EAGVAQSPRYKIIEKRQSVAFWCNPISGHATLYWYQQILGQGPKLLIQFQNNGVVDDSQLPKDRFSAERLKGVDSTLKIQPAKLEDSAVYLCASSFGAGGETQYFGPGTRLLVL.

The CDR3 nucleotides are TGCGCCAGCAGCTTTAACGGTGATAGCAATCAGCCCCAGCATTTT. Its protein is CASSFNGDSNQPQHF. The chain combines TRBV5-1 with TRBJ1-5; no definite D call. Trimming took 2 bases from V and 0 from J, leaving 9 bases between them. This CDR3 has 15 amino acids. Germline V gene data show CDR1 as SGHRS and CDR2 as YFSETQ.

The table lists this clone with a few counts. CDR3 nucleotides: TGTGCCAGCAGTGAAGTTGGATTCGAGCAGTACTTC. Translation: CASSEVGFEQYF. This chain joins TRBV2 and TRBJ2-7; D unclear. The ends were cut back, 1 base at V and 6 bases at J, with 7 bases in the middle. Germline loops: CDR1 SNHLY, CDR2 FYNNEI. The CDR3 extends over 12 amino acids.

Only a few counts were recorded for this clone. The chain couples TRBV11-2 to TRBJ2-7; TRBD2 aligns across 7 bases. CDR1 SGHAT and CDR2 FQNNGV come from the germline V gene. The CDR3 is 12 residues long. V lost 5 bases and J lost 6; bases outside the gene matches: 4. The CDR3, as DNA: TGTGCCAGCAGCCGATTAGCGGGCGAGCAGTACTTC. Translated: CASSRLAGEQYF.

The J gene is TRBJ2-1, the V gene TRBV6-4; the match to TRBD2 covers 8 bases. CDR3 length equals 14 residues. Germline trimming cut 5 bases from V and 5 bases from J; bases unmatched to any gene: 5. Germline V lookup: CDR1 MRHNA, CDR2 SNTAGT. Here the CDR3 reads CASSREGENNEQFF. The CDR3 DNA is TGTGCCAGCAGTCGGGAGGGGGAGAACAATGAGCAGTTCTTC.

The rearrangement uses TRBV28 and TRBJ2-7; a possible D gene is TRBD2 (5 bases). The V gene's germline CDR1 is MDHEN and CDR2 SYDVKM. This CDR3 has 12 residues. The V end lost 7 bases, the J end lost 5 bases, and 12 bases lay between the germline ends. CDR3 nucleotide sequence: TGTGCCAGCATATCGACGGGAAACGAGCAGTACTTC. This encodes CASISTGNEQYF.

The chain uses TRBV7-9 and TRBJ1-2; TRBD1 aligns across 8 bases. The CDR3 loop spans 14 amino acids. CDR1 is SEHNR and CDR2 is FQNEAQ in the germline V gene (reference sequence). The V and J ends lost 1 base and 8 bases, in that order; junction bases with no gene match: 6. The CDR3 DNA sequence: TGTGCCAGCAGCTTAGTTCCCAGGGGGCAAGGCTACACCTTC. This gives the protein CASSLVPRGQGYTF. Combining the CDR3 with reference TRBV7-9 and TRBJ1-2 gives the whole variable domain DTGVSQNPRHKITKRGQNVTFRCDPISEHNRLYWYRQTLGQGPEFLTYFQNEAQLEKSRLLSDRFSAERPKGSFSTLEIQRTEQGDSAMYLCASSLVPRGQGYTFGSGTRLTVV.

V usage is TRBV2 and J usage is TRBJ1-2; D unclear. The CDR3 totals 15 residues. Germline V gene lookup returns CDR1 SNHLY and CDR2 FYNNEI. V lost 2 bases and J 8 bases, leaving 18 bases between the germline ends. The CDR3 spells CASSEMSYSRPGYTF. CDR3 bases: TGTGCCAGCAGTGAAATGTCATACAGTCGTCCGGGCTACACCTTC. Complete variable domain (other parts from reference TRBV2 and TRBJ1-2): EPEVTQTPSHQVTQMGQEVILRCVPISNHLYFYWYRQILGQKVEFLVSFYNNEISEKSEIFDDQFSVERPDGSNFTLKIRSTKLEDSAMYFCASSEMSYSRPGYTFGSGTRLTVV.

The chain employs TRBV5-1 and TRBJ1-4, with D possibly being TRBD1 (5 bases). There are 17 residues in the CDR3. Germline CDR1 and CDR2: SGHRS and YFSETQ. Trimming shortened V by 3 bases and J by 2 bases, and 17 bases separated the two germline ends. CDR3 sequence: CASSSQSGVGTNEKLFF. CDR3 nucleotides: TGCGCCAGCAGCTCCCAGTCGGGGGTCGGGACTAATGAAAAACTGTTTTTT.

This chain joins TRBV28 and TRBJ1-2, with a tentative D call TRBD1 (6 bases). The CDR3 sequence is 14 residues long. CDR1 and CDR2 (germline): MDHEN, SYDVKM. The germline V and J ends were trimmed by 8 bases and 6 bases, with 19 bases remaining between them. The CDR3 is CASGYKQGRDGYTF. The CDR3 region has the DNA TGTGCCAGCGGATATAAACAGGGACGTGATGGCTACACCTTC.

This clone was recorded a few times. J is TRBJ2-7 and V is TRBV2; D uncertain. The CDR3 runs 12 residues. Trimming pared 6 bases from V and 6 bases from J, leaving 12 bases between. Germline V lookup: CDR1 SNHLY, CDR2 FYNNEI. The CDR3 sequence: CASRRIGREQYF. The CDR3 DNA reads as TGTGCCAGCAGGCGGATTGGGCGCGAGCAGTACTTC.

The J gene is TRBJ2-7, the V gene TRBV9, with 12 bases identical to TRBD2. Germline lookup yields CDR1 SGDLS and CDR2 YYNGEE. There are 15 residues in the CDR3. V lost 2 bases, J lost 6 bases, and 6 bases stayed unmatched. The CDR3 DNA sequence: TGTGCCAGCAGCGTGTTAGCGACTAGCGGGAGCGAGCAGTACTTC. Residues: CASSVLATSGSEQYF.